These 15 T cell receptor beta chains share one sample of origin, sequenced in a study of blood T cells in healthy people across ages. Alongside a J-beta primer mix, a sample-barcoded 5' primer served in a second PCR lasting about 7 to 12 cycles. TCRdb reprocessed the 5' RACE reads with MiXCR, giving one entry per CDR3 protein. The data show a few hundred thousand distinct CDR3 sequences, about 52% seen once. The material sequenced was blood. The receptors were sampled from a man aged 60 to 69 in good health.

V is TRBV20-1 and J is TRBJ2-1, with 7 bases identical to TRBD2. The CDR3 loop spans 17 amino acids. Germline loops: CDR1 DFQATT, CDR2 SNEGSKA (reference sequence). With 0 bases clipped from V and 7 bases from J, the junction kept 15 bases outside the gene matches. The CDR3 loop reads CSARDRGRVGLRNEQFF. DNA of the CDR3: TGCAGTGCTAGAGATCGGGGGAGGGTAGGGTTGAGGAATGAGCAGTTCTTC.

The chain carries TRBV6-5 and TRBJ2-6; D call uncertain. The CDR3 runs to 15 residues. Trimming removed 2 bases from V and 0 bases from J, with 5 bases in between. Germline values: CDR1 MNHEY, CDR2 SVGAGI. The CDR3 region has the DNA TGTGCCAGCAGTTACGTGGACTCTGGGGCCAACGTCCTGACTTTC. Encoded protein: CASSYVDSGANVLTF.

This chain uses TRBV24-1 with TRBJ2-7; D is undetermined. Germline values: CDR1 KGHDR, CDR2 SFDVKD. V was cut by 4 bases and J by 6 bases, with 21 bases left in between. This CDR3 has 16 residues. This chain's CDR3 is CATSDPTAGTLSEQYF. CDR3 nucleotide sequence: TGTGCCACCAGTGACCCCACCGCCGGCACGCTAAGCGAGCAGTACTTC.

The CDR3 here is CASSTRTGVNYGYTF. CDR3 nucleotides: TGTGCCAGCAGTACCCGGACAGGGGTTAACTATGGCTACACCTTC. The chain joins TRBV12-3 or TRBV12-4 to TRBJ1-2; 9 nucleotides align to TRBD1. This CDR3 has 15 amino acids. V gave up 5 bases and J gave up 1 base; unmatched junction bases: 5.

The V and J genes are TRBV28 and TRBJ2-5, with 8 bases identical to TRBD2. This CDR3 is 17 amino acids long. CDR1 and CDR2 from the germline V gene are MDHEN and SYDVKM. V was pared by 5 bases and J by 11 bases, with 22 bases of the junction left unmatched. This chain's CDR3 is CASSPPPGGGQSNEQYF. CDR3 sequence (DNA): TGTGCCAGCAGTCCCCCTCCAGGCGGGGGGCAATCTAATGAGCAGTACTTC.

The chain has TRBV4-2 and TRBJ1-4; no reliable D call. V shed 4 bases and J shed 8 bases, with 17 bases lying between them. Germline V gene sequence: CDR1 LGHNA, CDR2 YNFKEQ. This CDR3 is 15 amino acids long. For the CDR3, the DNA is TGTGCCAGCAGCCGAGAATCCGGAGCAGCCGAAAAACTGTTTTTT. Its translation: CASSRESGAAEKLFF.

This chain uses TRBV4-1 with TRBJ1-2; possible D gene TRBD1, 5 bases. The CDR3 runs to 15 residues. The germline V and J ends were trimmed by 5 bases and 0 bases, with 13 bases remaining between them. Germline loops: CDR1 MGHRA, CDR2 YSYEKL. CDR3 bases: TGCGCCAGCAGCTCTCACGTGACAGCTAACTATGGCTACACCTTC. It is translated as CASSSHVTANYGYTF.

This clonotype is a singleton in its sample. The V and J genes are TRBV7-9 and TRBJ1-4; D is unclear. Germline V gene sequence: CDR1 SEHNR, CDR2 FQNEAQ (reference sequence). CDR3 length: 12 residues. Trimming removed 5 bases at V and 8 bases at J, with 9 bases between. CDR3: CASSLRPEKLFF. The CDR3 DNA reads as TGTGCCAGCAGCCTCCGTCCGGAAAAACTGTTTTTT.

The gene calls are TRBV7-6 and TRBJ2-5; 10 nucleotides match TRBD1. The closer fit of TRBJ2-7 to the DNA end suggests the J call may be wrong. This CDR3 comprises 13 residues. Germline V gene lookup returns CDR1 SGHVS and CDR2 FNYEAQ. The CDR3 nucleotides are TGTGCCAGCGGCCGGGACAGGGGATACGAGCAGTACTTC. Its protein is CASGRDRGYEQYF.

CDR3 sequence: CASSVVAGGPYNEQFF. For the CDR3, the DNA is TGCGCCAGCAGCGTAGTAGCGGGAGGCCCCTACAATGAGCAGTTCTTC. V is TRBV5-1 and J is TRBJ2-1, with 10 nucleotides matching TRBD2. This CDR3 is built from 16 residues. The ends lost 4 bases at V and 2 bases at J; junction bases unmatched: 6. Germline CDR1 is SGHRS and CDR2 is YFSETQ. Together with reference TRBV5-1 and TRBJ2-1, the CDR3 gives the full variable domain: KAGVTQTPRYLIKTRGQQVTLSCSPISGHRSVSWYQQTPGQGLQFLFEYFSETQRNKGNFPGRFSGRQFSNSRSEMNVSTLELGDSALYLCASSVVAGGPYNEQFFGPGTRLTVL.

This clonotype occurred a few times. The chain uses TRBV29-1 and TRBJ2-3; 8 bases line up with TRBD1. V dropped 6 bases and J dropped 5; count of bases not matched to a gene: 10. This CDR3 has 14 residues. Germline V gene data show CDR1 as SQVTM and CDR2 as ANQGSEA. As DNA, the CDR3 is TGCAGCGTCCCCGACAGGGGAGTGAGAGATACGCAGTATTTT. Translated, it gives CSVPDRGVRDTQYF.

Worth noting for this clonotype: The junction does not match germline at one end; this may be a read error. This rearrangement joins TRBV7-2 to TRBJ2-7, with a possible D match to TRBD2 (5 bases). The CDR3 extends over 15 amino acids. The germline gives CDR1 SGHTA, CDR2 FQGNSA. In DNA, the CDR3 is TGTGCCAGCTGCTTCTCCTCCGGACTCCGCTACGAGCAGTACTTC. This translates into CASCFSSGLRYEQYF.

V and J are TRBV6-1 and TRBJ1-2; 9 bases line up with TRBD1. This CDR3 spans 14 amino acids. J was trimmed by 5 bases and V by 2 bases; bases with no gene match: 3. Germline V gene data show CDR1 as MNHNS and CDR2 as SASEGT. The CDR3 protein is CASSEQGQGYGYTF. The CDR3 coding sequence is TGTGCCAGCAGTGAACAGGGACAGGGTTATGGCTACACCTTC.

In this sample, this clonotype turned up a few times. The gene calls are TRBV6-4 and TRBJ2-7; 7 nucleotides line up with TRBD1. Germline loops: CDR1 MRHNA, CDR2 SNTAGT. The CDR3 sequence is 15 residues long. Unmatched junction bases numbered 14, after V lost 6 bases and J lost 6 bases. The CDR3, as DNA: TGTGCCAGCAGCCTGACAGGGTCCGGGGACGGCGAGCAGTACTTC. Translated, it gives CASSLTGSGDGEQYF.

The rearrangement links TRBV28 to TRBJ2-5; weak D call: TRBD1 (6 bases). The J call is in doubt because the DNA end fits TRBJ2-4 better. CDR3 size: 16 residues. CDR1 is MDHEN, CDR2 SYDVKM, per germline. The CDR3 reads CASSFRQAGFQNIQYF. For the CDR3, the DNA is TGTGCCAGCAGTTTTCGACAGGCAGGCTTCCAAAACATTCAGTACTTC.